This T cell receptor beta chain was recovered during a study of vaccination effects on CD4 cells after COVID-19. Overall study: Post-vaccine sampling occurred a median 72 days after the second dose.

In this sample, this clone turned up a few times. Its antigen is currently unknown. TCRdb keeps only in-frame clones here, not all; method: immunoSEQ multiplex PCR. The table has roughly 24,000 clones, 60% to 85% seen once; the top ten hold approximately 23%. Within the ViraFEST assay, antigen-specific CD4+ T cells underwent expansion with viral peptide pools prior to sequencing. The authors isolated CD4+ T cells after 10 days of culture. Participants each got two BNT162b2 or mRNA-1273 vaccine doses. Supplemented with 8.5 to 10 IU/ml IL-2 and roughly 10 ug/ml peptides, fewer than 2.5 million PBMC per well were kept in culture. Overall study results and limits: Clones induced by infection and by vaccine showed marked clonal contraction late after vaccination.

The V and J ends lost 10 bases and 3 bases respectively, with 19 bases between them. CDR1 and CDR2 (germline): MNHEY, SVGAGI. The CDR3 totals 15 residues. The receptor was isolated from a human donor who received a COVID-19 vaccine. The chain recombines TRBV6-5 with TRBJ1-5; possible D gene TRBD1, 5 bases. The sample here was CD4+ T cells from PBMCs cultured with HCoV-NL63 spike peptides, taken after COVID-19 vaccination. In nucleotides, the CDR3 is TGTGCCACTAATCCAGAGGGGCTATTCAATCAGCCCCAGCATTTT. Translating gives CATNPEGLFNQPQHF.